This entry features one TCR beta chain sequence. The data were obtained in a study of blood T cell repertoires in COVID-19. About the study: Material from acute and convalescent COVID-19 was sourced from the United States, Italy and Spain. Sample material is recorded as cDNA or gDNA derived from T cells, B-cell-depleted T cells, or PBMCs.

In germline, CDR1 is SGHRS, CDR2 YFSETQ. V lost 1 base and J 7 bases, leaving 12 bases between the germline ends. CDR3 length: 15 amino acids. In the authors' workflow: Scientists estimated how many nucleated cells there were by amplifying reference gene primers. Profiling relied on immunoSEQ multiplex PCR, and the TCRdb table lists in-frame clones only, not all of them. Clone size and the V and J calls come from that table; the DNA yielded D and trimming. Here the sample spans tens of thousands of clones, roughly 78% being singletons. The sample taken for sequencing was peripheral blood. The chain links TRBV5-1 to TRBJ1-6; D perhaps matches TRBD1 (5 bases). The source of this sequence is a man aged 50 to 60 with active or convalescent COVID-19. CDR3 protein: CASSLTLTENSPLHF. The CDR3 region has the DNA TGCGCCAGCAGCTTGACCCTGACAGAAAATTCACCCCTCCACTTT.